Below are 20 T cell receptor beta chains sequenced from a single sample in a study of shared clonotypes between healthy human individuals. Clones were read by immunoSEQ multiplex PCR, and TCRdb kept only the in-frame ones, dropping some. Among hundreds of thousands of clones, 97% were seen once, and the ten largest hold about 0.06%. Sequencing was done on a sample of naive CD4+ T cells sorted from blood. The sample's subset: CD45RA+ positively selected. The receptors shown here come from a woman in her twenties or thirties in good health.

The chain combines TRBV30 with TRBJ2-1; 13 bases match TRBD2. The CDR3 spans 15 residues. J gave up 7 bases and V 0 bases, and 3 bases lay outside the gene matches. Germline loops: CDR1 GTSNPN, CDR2 SVGIG (reference sequence). The CDR3 DNA reads as TGTGCCTGGAGTGTACTAGCGGGAGGGCCAAATGAGCAGTTCTTC. Translating gives CAWSVLAGGPNEQFF.

This chain uses TRBV18 with TRBJ2-1; 7 bases map to TRBD2. This CDR3 is 16 amino acids long. Germline loops: CDR1 KGHSH, CDR2 LQKENI. After removal of 2 bases from V and 0 bases from J, the junction contained 4 bases not matched to a gene. The DNA for the CDR3 is TGTGCCAGCTCACCAATGCGCGGGAGCTCCTACAATGAGCAGTTCTTC. This encodes CASSPMRGSSYNEQFF.

The CDR3 nucleotides are TGTGCCAGCAGCCAAGGACAGGGTGGGGGAGGCTACACCTTC. Its translation: CASSQGQGGGGYTF. V and J are TRBV4-2 and TRBJ1-2; 7 bases match TRBD1. Unmatched junction bases numbered 7, after V lost 1 base and J lost 8 bases. There are 14 residues in the CDR3. CDR1 is LGHNA and CDR2 is YNFKEQ in the germline V gene.

This clone appeared a single time. CDR3 nucleotides: TGTGCCAGCAGTCCTATGATGGGCAATGAGCAGTTCTTC. Translation: CASSPMMGNEQFF. The rearrangement joins TRBV7-6 to TRBJ2-1; D remains ambiguous. V lost 6 bases and J lost 6, with 12 bases in between. Germline CDR1 reads SGHVS; CDR2 reads FNYEAQ. This CDR3 has 13 amino acids. Complete variable domain (other parts from reference TRBV7-6 and TRBJ2-1): GAGVSQSPRYKVTKRGQDVALRCDPISGHVSLYWYRQALGQGPEFLTYFNYEAQQDKSGLPNDRFSAERPEGSISTLTIQRTEQRDSAMYRCASSPMMGNEQFFGPGTRLTVL.

This clone was seen just once. The chain recombines TRBV5-4 with TRBJ2-1; 7 bases match TRBD1. Germline lookup yields CDR1 SGHNT and CDR2 YYREEE (reference sequence). Trimming removed 0 bases from V and 4 bases from J; junction bases left unmatched: 4. The CDR3 totals 15 residues. The CDR3 loop reads CASSLVGQSYNEQFF. The CDR3 DNA follows: TGTGCCAGCAGCTTGGTGGGACAGTCATACAATGAGCAGTTCTTC. The whole variable domain, remainder taken from reference TRBV5-4 and TRBJ2-1, is ETGVTQSPTHLIKTRGQQVTLRCSSQSGHNTVSWYQQALGQGPQFIFQYYREEENGRGNFPPRFSGLQFPNYSSELNVNALELDDSALYLCASSLVGQSYNEQFFGPGTRLTVL.

The rearrangement joins TRBV9 to TRBJ2-5, with 10 bases matching TRBD2. The trim removed 4 bases at V and 5 bases at J, leaving 11 bases unmatched. The CDR3 extends over 16 amino acids. Per the germline V gene, CDR1 is SGDLS and CDR2 is YYNGEE. The CDR3 spells CASSWRASGSPETQYF. CDR3 DNA: TGTGCCAGCAGCTGGAGGGCTAGCGGGAGTCCTGAGACCCAGTACTTC.

V and J are TRBV4-2 and TRBJ1-2; D is ambiguous. Trimming removed 0 bases from V and 2 bases from J, with 10 bases in between. The CDR3 runs to 15 residues. Germline V gene lookup returns CDR1 LGHNA and CDR2 YNFKEQ. CDR3 bases: TGTGCCAGCAGCCAAGATTTTGCGATCAACTATGGCTACACCTTC. It yields the protein CASSQDFAINYGYTF.

V gene TRBV6-6 combines with J gene TRBJ1-5; D is unresolved. Germline lookup yields CDR1 MNHNY and CDR2 SVGAGI (reference sequence). V dropped 2 bases and J dropped 6 bases, with 17 bases sitting between them. The CDR3 is 16 residues long. The CDR3 sequence is CASSYVATPTIQPQHF. CDR3 coding DNA: TGTGCCAGCAGTTACGTCGCAACCCCTACAATTCAGCCCCAGCATTTT.

The rearrangement uses TRBV5-1 and TRBJ2-2, with D tentatively TRBD1 (6 bases). CDR3 length: 17 residues. The V gene lost 1 base and the J gene lost 3 bases, with 16 bases spanning the gap. The germline V gene encodes CDR1 SGHRS and CDR2 YFSETQ. CDR3 sequence reads: CASSLRSGGEDTGELFF. In nucleotides, the CDR3 is TGCGCCAGCAGCTTGAGGTCTGGGGGCGAGGACACCGGGGAGCTGTTTTTT.

The CDR3 bases are TGTGCCAGCAGCTTGGATCAGGGGACTGAAGCTTTCTTT. The encoded protein is CASSLDQGTEAFF. The chain combines TRBV5-4 with TRBJ1-1; tentatively, D is TRBD1 (6 bases). The CDR3 has 13 amino acids. CDR1 SGHNT and CDR2 YYREEE come from the germline V gene (reference sequence). The V end was cut by 0 bases, the J end by 5 bases, with 8 bases between.

CDR3 DNA sequence: TGTGCCAGCAGTGAAGGCAGCCTTGGCGGCTACACCTTC. Residues: CASSEGSLGGYTF. The V call is TRBV6-1, the J call TRBJ1-2; D gene unclear. Looked up from germline, CDR1 is MNHNS and CDR2 is SASEGT. There are 13 residues in the CDR3. V was pared by 1 base and J by 8 bases, with 11 bases between.

V is TRBV10-2 and J is TRBJ2-2; 9 bases map to TRBD2. CDR1 and CDR2 (germline): WSHSY, SAAADI. This CDR3 has 16 amino acids. Germline trimming cut 2 bases from V and 5 bases from J; bases unmatched to any gene: 6. CDR3 DNA: TGCGCCAGCAGTGAGATGGCGGGAGGGCGAACCGGGGAGCTGTTTTTT. Its protein product is CASSEMAGGRTGELFF.

This rearrangement joins TRBV19 to TRBJ1-1; no reliable D call. From germline, CDR1 is LNHDA and CDR2 SQIVND (reference sequence). The CDR3 length is 11 residues. V lost 10 bases to trimming and J lost 0 bases, with 6 bases between them. The CDR3 DNA reads TGTGCCATACGTATGAACACTGAAGCTTTCTTT. It specifies CAIRMNTEAFF.

The chain carries TRBV2 and TRBJ1-1; the D gene is possibly TRBD1 (6 bases). V lost 4 bases, J lost 4 bases, and 10 bases lay in between. Germline-derived CDR1 and CDR2 are SNHLY and FYNNEI. The CDR3 covers 13 residues. The CDR3 nucleotides read TGTGCCAGCAGTGGGGGGGCGGGCACTGAAGCTTTCTTT. It yields the protein CASSGGAGTEAFF.

The V gene is TRBV28, the J gene TRBJ2-7; TRBD2 is a possible D gene (7 bases). Germline CDR1 is MDHEN and CDR2 is SYDVKM. The CDR3 loop spans 16 amino acids. Trimming removed 6 bases at V and 4 bases at J, with 22 bases between. The CDR3: CASRMGGAGRSYEQYF. The CDR3 nucleotides are TGTGCCAGCAGAATGGGGGGGGCGGGACGATCATACGAGCAGTACTTC.

The chain uses TRBV5-1 and TRBJ2-2; a weak D match, TRBD1 (6 bases). V shed 5 bases and J shed 4 bases, with 15 bases lying between them. The CDR3 spans 15 residues. Germline V lookup: CDR1 SGHRS, CDR2 YFSETQ. DNA for the CDR3: TGCGCCAGCAGGGGATGGGGGCATCGCACCGGGGAGCTGTTTTTT. Protein product: CASRGWGHRTGELFF.

The chain links TRBV25-1 to TRBJ2-6; no reliable D call. CDR1 MGHDK and CDR2 SYGVNS come from the germline V gene. Trimming shortened V by 6 bases and J by 2 bases, and 8 bases separated the two germline ends. The length of the CDR3 is 14 residues. CDR3 in amino acids: CASSAPAGANVLTF. In DNA form, the CDR3 reads TGTGCCAGCAGCGCCCCGGCTGGGGCCAACGTCCTGACTTTC.

The chain employs TRBV5-1 and TRBJ2-7; 7 bases agree with TRBD2. CDR1 is SGHRS, CDR2 YFSETQ, per germline. The V segment lost 3 bases and the J segment 2 bases; nucleotides outside the gene matches: 11. This CDR3 region has 16 residues. Here the CDR3 reads CASSSGGGGATYEQYF. The CDR3 DNA sequence: TGCGCCAGCAGCTCGGGGGGTGGCGGGGCTACCTACGAGCAGTACTTC.

The rearrangement uses TRBV7-9 and TRBJ1-1; D is ambiguous. CDR1 is SEHNR and CDR2 is FQNEAQ in the germline V gene (reference sequence). Trimming pared 4 bases from V and 4 bases from J, leaving 7 bases between. The CDR3 is 12 amino acids. CDR3 in amino acids: CASSSLATEAFF. Here the CDR3 DNA reads TGTGCCAGCAGCTCCCTTGCCACTGAAGCTTTCTTT.

V and J are TRBV5-1 and TRBJ2-7, with 8 bases that match TRBD2. The CDR3 length is 14 residues. The V segment lost 2 bases and the J segment 4 bases; nucleotides outside the gene matches: 5. In germline, CDR1 is SGHRS, CDR2 YFSETQ. The CDR3 here is CASSFSGTLYEQYF. The DNA of the CDR3 is TGCGCCAGCAGCTTTAGCGGGACTCTGTACGAGCAGTACTTC.